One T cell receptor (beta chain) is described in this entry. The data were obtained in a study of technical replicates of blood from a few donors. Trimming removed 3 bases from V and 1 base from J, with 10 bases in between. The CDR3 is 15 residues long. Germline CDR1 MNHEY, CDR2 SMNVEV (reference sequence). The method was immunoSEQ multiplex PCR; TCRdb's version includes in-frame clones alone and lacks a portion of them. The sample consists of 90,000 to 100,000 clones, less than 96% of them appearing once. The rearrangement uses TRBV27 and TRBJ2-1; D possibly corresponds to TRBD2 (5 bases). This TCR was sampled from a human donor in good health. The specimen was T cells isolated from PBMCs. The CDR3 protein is CASSFYRDSYNEQFF. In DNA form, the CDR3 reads TGTGCCAGCAGTTTCTATCGGGATTCCTACAATGAGCAGTTCTTC.